This T cell receptor beta chain emerged from a study of blood T cell repertoires in COVID-19. Overall study: Sources were T cells, B-cell-depleted T cells, or PBMCs; the material itself was cDNA or gDNA.

Enrolled through a virtual design, the participants were between roughly 18 and 90 years of age and came from fewer than 30 US areas. TCRdb's table, derived via immunoSEQ multiplex PCR, lists solely in-frame clones and lacks some. This table holds 250,000 to 300,000 clones, about nine tenths found once. This CDR3 contains 15 residues. Germline V gene sequence: CDR1 SGHTA, CDR2 FQGNSA. V trimming: 1 base; J trimming: 7 bases; junction bases outside the gene matches: 8. The clonotype originates from a woman in her twenties or thirties who had recovered from COVID-19. Specimen: PBMCs or T cells enriched from blood (not recorded which). The chain has TRBV7-2 and TRBJ1-2, with 8 bases that match TRBD1. CDR3 DNA: TGTGCCAGCAGCTTAGGGTGGACAGGGTATGTTGGCTACACCTTC. Its protein is CASSLGWTGYVGYTF.